These T cell receptor beta chains were read from a single sample in a study of shared clonotypes between healthy human individuals. Sequenced by immunoSEQ multiplex PCR; TCRdb stores in-frame clones only, minus some. Among some 1 million clones listed, about 75% were seen once. The sequenced material came from memory CD4+ T cells sorted from blood. Receptor source: a man between 18 and 29 years old in good health. The CDR3 runs from the conserved cysteine through the conserved F or W. D genes are given only for firm matches. Some rows have no size entry. The others give once, few or many, or a class for an expanded clone.

v_call: TRBV27; j_call: TRBJ2-3; d_call: TRBD2; clone_size: NA; cdr3_length: 17; cdr3_aa: CASSSRGLTTSTDTQYF; cdr3_nt: TGTGCCAGCAGTTCCCGGGGACTAACAACTAGCACAGATACGCAGTATTTT
v_call: TRBV28; j_call: TRBJ1-1; d_call: NA; clone_size: NA; cdr3_length: 14; cdr3_aa: CASSLVAGGREAFF; cdr3_nt: TGTGCCAGCAGTTTGGTGGCGGGGGGGAGGGAAGCTTTCTTT
v_call: TRBV30; j_call: TRBJ1-2; d_call: TRBD1; clone_size: NA; cdr3_length: 13; cdr3_aa: CAWSTGDGYGYTF; cdr3_nt: TGTGCCTGGAGTACAGGGGACGGCTATGGCTACACCTTC
v_call: TRBV5-4; j_call: TRBJ1-4; d_call: NA; clone_size: once; cdr3_length: 16; cdr3_aa: CASSTGGTATNEKLFF; cdr3_nt: TGTGCCAGCAGCACGGGCGGGACGGCAACTAATGAAAAACTGTTTTTT
v_call: TRBV7-2; j_call: TRBJ2-7; d_call: NA; clone_size: NA; cdr3_length: 15; cdr3_aa: CASSLVSGGGAEQYF; cdr3_nt: TGTGCCAGCAGCTTAGTGAGCGGAGGGGGGGCCGAGCAGTACTTC
v_call: TRBV5-5; j_call: TRBJ1-2; d_call: NA; clone_size: NA; cdr3_length: 12; cdr3_aa: CASSSRGVGYTF; cdr3_nt: TGTGCCAGCAGCTCTCGGGGGGTTGGCTACACCTTC
v_call: TRBV5-3; j_call: TRBJ2-7; d_call: TRBD1; clone_size: NA; cdr3_length: 14; cdr3_aa: CARSQQGAQYEQYF; cdr3_nt: TGTGCCAGAAGTCAGCAGGGGGCTCAATACGAGCAGTACTTC
v_call: TRBV7-9; j_call: TRBJ1-3; d_call: NA; clone_size: NA; cdr3_length: 15; cdr3_aa: CASSKGTHSGNTIYF; cdr3_nt: TGTGCCAGCAGCAAGGGGACTCACTCTGGAAACACCATATATTTT
v_call: TRBV7-2; j_call: TRBJ2-1; d_call: TRBD1; clone_size: once; cdr3_length: 14; cdr3_aa: CASSEGQIYNEQFF; cdr3_nt: TGTGCCAGCAGCGAGGGACAGATTTACAATGAGCAGTTCTTC
v_call: TRBV6-6; j_call: TRBJ1-2; d_call: NA; clone_size: many; cdr3_length: 12; cdr3_aa: CASSGTVEGYTF; cdr3_nt: TGTGCCAGCAGCGGGACGGTCGAGGGGTACACCTTC
v_call: TRBV4-2; j_call: TRBJ2-1; d_call: TRBD2; clone_size: NA; cdr3_length: 16; cdr3_aa: CASSQGGSGISNEQFF; cdr3_nt: TGTGCCAGCAGCCAAGGTGGTAGCGGGATCTCCAATGAGCAGTTCTTC
v_call: TRBV7-7; j_call: TRBJ2-1; d_call: NA; clone_size: NA; cdr3_length: 16; cdr3_aa: CASSPFSSPTSNEQFF; cdr3_nt: TGTGCTAGCAGCCCGTTTAGTAGTCCGACAAGCAATGAGCAGTTCTTC
v_call: TRBV6-5; j_call: TRBJ2-7; d_call: TRBD1; clone_size: NA; cdr3_length: 14; cdr3_aa: CASRLDREAYEQYF; cdr3_nt: TGTGCCAGCAGGCTGGACAGGGAGGCCTACGAGCAGTACTTC
v_call: TRBV7-2; j_call: TRBJ2-7; d_call: NA; clone_size: NA; cdr3_length: 14; cdr3_aa: CASSGPPGTGEQYF; cdr3_nt: TGTGCCAGCAGCGGACCTCCCGGGACGGGCGAGCAGTACTTC
v_call: TRBV27; j_call: TRBJ2-3; d_call: TRBD2; clone_size: NA; cdr3_length: 15; cdr3_aa: CASRPLAGVLDTQYF; cdr3_nt: TGTGCCAGCAGACCACTAGCGGGAGTATTAGATACGCAGTATTTT
v_call: TRBV18; j_call: TRBJ1-5; d_call: NA; clone_size: NA; cdr3_length: 15; cdr3_aa: CASSPSAQDNQPQHF; cdr3_nt: TGTGCCAGCTCACCATCGGCACAGGACAATCAGCCCCAGCATTTT
v_call: TRBV18; j_call: TRBJ2-5; d_call: NA; clone_size: NA; cdr3_length: 13; cdr3_aa: CASSPNGVETQYF; cdr3_nt: TGTGCCAGCTCACCAAACGGGGTCGAGACCCAGTACTTC
v_call: TRBV7-8; j_call: TRBJ1-6; d_call: NA; clone_size: NA; cdr3_length: 15; cdr3_aa: CASSPGGGLASPLHF; cdr3_nt: TGTGCCAGCAGCCCTGGGGGAGGTCTGGCTTCACCCCTCCACTTT
v_call: TRBV2; j_call: TRBJ2-1; d_call: TRBD1; clone_size: few; cdr3_length: 14; cdr3_aa: CASRPGQANNEQFF; cdr3_nt: TGTGCCAGCCGTCCGGGACAGGCGAACAATGAGCAGTTCTTC
v_call: TRBV27; j_call: TRBJ2-1; d_call: TRBD2; clone_size: once; cdr3_length: 15; cdr3_aa: CASSREGRSYNEQFF; cdr3_nt: TGTGCCAGCAGTCGGGAGGGCCGCTCCTACAATGAGCAGTTCTTC
v_call: TRBV18; j_call: TRBJ2-3; d_call: NA; clone_size: NA; cdr3_length: 14; cdr3_aa: CASSPPTHTDTQYF; cdr3_nt: TGTGCCAGCTCACCACCGACTCATACAGATACGCAGTATTTT
v_call: TRBV7-9; j_call: TRBJ2-3; d_call: NA; clone_size: NA; cdr3_length: 15; cdr3_aa: CASRLLFGGTDTQYF; cdr3_nt: TGTGCCAGCAGATTACTGTTTGGGGGAACAGATACGCAGTATTTT
v_call: TRBV19; j_call: TRBJ1-5; d_call: NA; clone_size: few; cdr3_length: 14; cdr3_aa: CASHTQASNQPQHF; cdr3_nt: TGTGCCAGTCATACTCAGGCGAGCAATCAGCCCCAGCATTTT
v_call: TRBV28; j_call: TRBJ2-4; d_call: NA; clone_size: NA; cdr3_length: 12; cdr3_aa: CASRQAKNIQYF; cdr3_nt: TGTGCCAGCAGGCAGGCCAAAAACATTCAGTACTTC
v_call: TRBV9; j_call: TRBJ1-1; d_call: NA; clone_size: NA; cdr3_length: 16; cdr3_aa: CASSVGTAQRNTEAFF; cdr3_nt: TGTGCCAGCAGCGTAGGGACAGCCCAGAGGAACACTGAAGCTTTCTTT